This record concerns one T cell receptor beta chain sequence. This receptor's antigen is unknown. No base qualities exist here, and no much larger clone lies one base off it. The immunoSEQ Assay, a bias-controlled multiplex PCR, was used to amplify TCRbeta CDR3 regions from genomic DNA. Under the source paper's analysis protocol: The number of nucleated cells in each sample was estimated by amplification of reference gene primers within the assay. To quantify the absolute abundance of each unique TCRbeta CDR3 rearrangement, sequence reads were collapsed and filtered. For each sample, productive Simpson clonality was calculated as the square root of Simpson's diversity index across productive rearrangements. Drawn from immuneACCESS, this table holds only the in-frame rearrangements with V and J called that TCRdb kept. Clones are partly lost; checked studies trace under half to an unresolved V gene and leave the rest unexplained. V and J calls and clone size are given by that table; D and trimming were obtained from the DNA. Here the sample has about 160,000 clones; around 85% occur a single time. Of the sample, roughly 1.3% is held by the ten largest clones.

The data stem from a study of blood T cell repertoires in COVID-19 (dated by TCRdb to 2019 to 2021). Regarding the research as a whole: Samples covering the acute and convalescent phases of COVID-19 were provided by collaborators in the United States, Italy and Spain. The sample metadata nearly always contained a de-identified subject ID, COVID-19 status, age in years and sex. The prospective study material was composed of cDNA or gDNA derived from T cells, B-cell-depleted T cells, or PBMCs. A freely available public database, intended as a resource for researchers studying the immune response to SARS-CoV-2, is where the repertoires were released. Samples came from the ongoing ImmuneRACE study (first 160 participants) plus 1,254 subjects from 6 global collaborators. The dataset comprised deeply sampled blood TCRbeta repertoires from subjects exposed to, actively infected with, or recovered from COVID-19. HLA class I and class II types, where available, came from metadata supplied by the sample provider rather than from assay-based typing. Paper-wide results and their limitations: How much clinical and demographic metadata was included differed by source and by participant, and the metadata was provided uncurated.

A second Seattle source provided samples from volunteer blood donors who had recovered from COVID-19. Whole blood was collected in K2EDTA tubes by collaborating institutions according to the institutions' own protocols. Collaborator samples were shipped for TCRbeta analysis as frozen whole blood, isolated PBMCs, or DNA extracted from either sample type. Relative to germline, V is 8 bases shorter and J is 5 bases shorter, with 13 bases between their ends. CDR1 MNHEY and CDR2 SVGAGI were looked up in the germline V gene. The CDR3 goes from the cysteine to the phenylalanine over 13 residues. The only DNA kept is the CDR3, 39 bases in frame from the first base.

This clonotype was obtained from a man in his fifties or sixties who had recovered from COVID-19. Recombination joined TRBV6-5 with TRBJ2-1, and TRBD1 may be the D gene, going by 6 matching bases. The specimen was peripheral blood. At the DNA level, the sequence is TGTGCCAGCGGGCAGGGGCCGAACAATGAGCAGTTCTTC. It translates to CASGQGPNNEQFF.